This T cell receptor beta chain appears in the sequencing data of a study of somatic mutations in cytotoxic T cells in rheumatoid arthritis. Assay: immunoSEQ multiplex PCR; the TCRdb copy retains only in-frame clones and omits some. The table lists about 5,000 clones, approximately 78% of them singletons. This clone occurred once. CDR3 length: 14 amino acids. Germline-derived CDR1 and CDR2 are LGHNT and FRNRAP. J was trimmed by 6 bases and V by 5 bases; bases with no gene match: 3. The TCR sequence derives from a man aged 40-55 years with rheumatoid arthritis. The sample was CD8+ T cells sorted from blood, taken at a follow-up visit. The chain combines TRBV12-5 with TRBJ2-3; TRBD2 matches 12 bases. CDR3 protein: CASGDTSGRDTQYF. Here the CDR3 DNA reads TGTGCTAGTGGTGACACTAGCGGGAGGGATACGCAGTATTTT. The variable domain in full, with the rest retrieved from reference TRBV12-5 and TRBJ2-3, is DARVTQTPRHKVTEMGQEVTMRCQPILGHNTVFWYRQTMMQGLELLAYFRNRAPLDDSGMPKDRFSAEMPDATLATLKIQPSEPRDSAVYFCASGDTSGRDTQYFGPGTRLTVL.